A selection of T cell receptor beta chains follows, all from one sample in a study of cytomegalovirus exposure and HLA in healthy donors. Repertoires were generated with immunoSEQ multiplex PCR, while TCRdb's copy carries only in-frame clones and drops some. The data show around 120,000 clones, about 83% seen once. Input material: PBMCs. The receptors originated from a woman between 40 and 55 years old in good health and CMV-seropositive. Both conserved end residues are part of each CDR3. The D gene is left open where the match is weak. Clone size is stated in some rows and not others, as once, few, many or a class when expanded.

abundance: NA; j_gene: TRBJ2-2; v_gene: TRBV5-1; d_gene: NA; CDR3aa: CASSLDAVARLNTGELFF; CDR3nt: TGCGCCAGCAGCTTGGATGCAGTAGCCAGACTGAACACCGGGGAGCTGTTTTTT
abundance: NA; j_gene: TRBJ1-1; v_gene: TRBV2; d_gene: TRBD1; CDR3aa: CASTKEGATEAFF; CDR3nt: TGTGCCAGCACCAAGGAGGGGGCAACTGAAGCTTTCTTT
abundance: NA; j_gene: TRBJ1-1; v_gene: TRBV29-1; d_gene: NA; CDR3aa: CSVEYQGVMNTEAFF; CDR3nt: TGCAGCGTTGAATATCAAGGGGTTATGAACACTGAAGCTTTCTTT
abundance: NA; j_gene: TRBJ1-2; v_gene: TRBV5-6; d_gene: NA; CDR3aa: CASSLIRDYGYTF; CDR3nt: TGTGCCAGCAGCCTGATAAGAGACTATGGCTACACCTTC
abundance: NA; j_gene: TRBJ1-2; v_gene: TRBV27; d_gene: TRBD1; CDR3aa: CASSQRQGAIGGYTF; CDR3nt: TGTGCCAGCTCCCAAAGACAGGGGGCAATCGGGGGCTACACCTTC
abundance: NA; j_gene: TRBJ2-1; v_gene: TRBV11-3; d_gene: TRBD2; CDR3aa: CASSSHIAGGGNEQFF; CDR3nt: TGTGCCAGCAGCTCACATATAGCGGGAGGCGGCAATGAGCAGTTCTTC
abundance: once; j_gene: TRBJ1-5; v_gene: TRBV10-3; d_gene: NA; CDR3aa: CAINDRNQPQHF; CDR3nt: TGTGCCATCAATGACAGAAATCAGCCCCAGCATTTT
abundance: few; j_gene: TRBJ1-3; v_gene: TRBV10-3; d_gene: TRBD1; CDR3aa: CAIRDRGGNTIYF; CDR3nt: TGTGCCATCAGAGACAGGGGTGGAAACACCATATATTTT
abundance: NA; j_gene: TRBJ2-1; v_gene: TRBV2; d_gene: NA; CDR3aa: CASSRLVSSYNEQFF; CDR3nt: TGTGCCAGCAGTAGACTCGTCAGCTCCTACAATGAGCAGTTCTTC
abundance: once; j_gene: TRBJ2-5; v_gene: TRBV7-6; d_gene: NA; CDR3aa: CASSTLREETQYF; CDR3nt: TGTGCCAGCAGCACTCTCCGAGAAGAGACCCAGTACTTC
abundance: few; j_gene: TRBJ1-5; v_gene: TRBV18; d_gene: NA; CDR3aa: CASSPGGRNQPQHF; CDR3nt: TGTGCCAGCTCACCGGGGGGAAGGAATCAGCCCCAGCATTTT
abundance: NA; j_gene: TRBJ1-1; v_gene: TRBV12-5; d_gene: NA; CDR3aa: CASAWGGTTEAFF; CDR3nt: TGTGCTAGTGCCTGGGGGGGGACCACTGAAGCTTTCTTT
abundance: few; j_gene: TRBJ2-7; v_gene: TRBV5-4; d_gene: NA; CDR3aa: CASSPPVGGPDEQYF; CDR3nt: TGTGCCAGCAGCCCCCCGGTGGGGGGGCCTGACGAGCAGTACTTC
abundance: NA; j_gene: TRBJ2-1; v_gene: TRBV5-6; d_gene: NA; CDR3aa: CASSLSSYNEQFF; CDR3nt: TGTGCCAGCAGCCTAAGCTCCTACAATGAGCAGTTCTTC
abundance: few; j_gene: TRBJ1-6; v_gene: TRBV6-1; d_gene: TRBD1; CDR3aa: CASSEGGGTGSPLHF; CDR3nt: TGTGCCAGCAGTGAAGGGGGTGGGACAGGCTCACCCCTCCACTTT
abundance: NA; j_gene: TRBJ2-3; v_gene: TRBV9; d_gene: NA; CDR3aa: CASSVRQGLTDTQYF; CDR3nt: TGTGCCAGCAGCGTAAGGCAGGGCCTCACAGATACGCAGTATTTT
abundance: NA; j_gene: TRBJ1-2; v_gene: TRBV7-3; d_gene: TRBD1; CDR3aa: CASSLNSQGAGYGYTF; CDR3nt: TGTGCCAGCAGCTTAAATTCTCAGGGGGCCGGCTATGGCTACACCTTC
abundance: NA; j_gene: TRBJ2-7; v_gene: TRBV4-1; d_gene: TRBD2; CDR3aa: CASSRIPTSGGANEQYF; CDR3nt: TGCGCCAGCAGCCGGATTCCAACTAGCGGGGGGGCCAACGAGCAGTACTTC
abundance: NA; j_gene: TRBJ2-4; v_gene: TRBV2; d_gene: TRBD2; CDR3aa: CASRDGGVNRAKNIQYF; CDR3nt: TGTGCCAGCAGGGATGGGGGGGTAAACAGGGCCAAAAACATTCAGTACTTC
abundance: NA; j_gene: TRBJ2-7; v_gene: TRBV4-2; d_gene: NA; CDR3aa: CASSQDTAGGSYEQYF; CDR3nt: TGTGCCAGCAGCCAAGATACAGCGGGTGGATCCTACGAGCAGTACTTC
abundance: NA; j_gene: TRBJ1-5; v_gene: TRBV9; d_gene: NA; CDR3aa: CASSRSGSPREPQHF; CDR3nt: TGTGCCAGCAGCCGTAGTGGGAGCCCTAGAGAGCCCCAGCATTTT
abundance: few; j_gene: TRBJ2-2; v_gene: TRBV7-3; d_gene: TRBD2; CDR3aa: CASSSSSGLAGTGELFF; CDR3nt: TGTGCCAGCAGCTCCAGCTCTGGACTAGCGGGTACCGGGGAGCTGTTTTTT
abundance: NA; j_gene: TRBJ1-5; v_gene: TRBV29-1; d_gene: TRBD1; CDR3aa: CSVSGGGNQPQHF; CDR3nt: TGCAGCGTTTCAGGGGGCGGCAATCAGCCCCAGCATTTT
abundance: once; j_gene: TRBJ2-1; v_gene: TRBV27; d_gene: TRBD2; CDR3aa: CASRVAGVNEQFF; CDR3nt: TGTGCCAGCCGGGTAGCGGGAGTCAATGAGCAGTTCTTC
abundance: NA; j_gene: TRBJ2-5; v_gene: TRBV2; d_gene: TRBD1; CDR3aa: CASSEEDREETQYF; CDR3nt: TGTGCCAGCAGTGAAGAAGACAGGGAAGAGACCCAGTACTTC
abundance: few; j_gene: TRBJ2-7; v_gene: TRBV5-4; d_gene: TRBD1; CDR3aa: CASSSPGQGDPYEQYF; CDR3nt: TGTGCCAGCAGCTCCCCGGGACAGGGGGACCCCTACGAGCAGTACTTC
abundance: NA; j_gene: TRBJ2-5; v_gene: TRBV4-2; d_gene: TRBD1; CDR3aa: CASSQVQGAKETQYF; CDR3nt: TGTGCCAGCAGCCAAGTTCAGGGGGCAAAAGAGACCCAGTACTTC
abundance: NA; j_gene: TRBJ1-3; v_gene: TRBV5-1; d_gene: TRBD1; CDR3aa: CASSSGHTGGVGNTIYF; CDR3nt: TGCGCCAGCAGCTCGGGTCATACAGGGGGCGTTGGAAACACCATATATTTT
abundance: NA; j_gene: TRBJ1-2; v_gene: TRBV11-2; d_gene: TRBD1; CDR3aa: CASSASDRGGHGYTF; CDR3nt: TGTGCCAGCAGCGCATCGGACAGGGGAGGGCACGGCTACACCTTC
abundance: NA; j_gene: TRBJ1-4; v_gene: TRBV30; d_gene: NA; CDR3aa: CASSLGQGSATNEKLFF; CDR3nt: TGTGCCAGCAGCTTAGGGCAGGGGTCAGCAACTAATGAAAAACTGTTTTTT
abundance: NA; j_gene: TRBJ2-5; v_gene: TRBV13; d_gene: TRBD2; CDR3aa: CASTHSGSETQYF; CDR3nt: TGTGCCAGCACCCATAGCGGGTCAGAGACCCAGTACTTC
abundance: NA; j_gene: TRBJ1-6; v_gene: TRBV5-1; d_gene: TRBD1; CDR3aa: CASSLSPGQVNSPLHF; CDR3nt: TGCGCCAGCAGCTTGTCCCCAGGACAGGTTAATTCACCCCTCCACTTT
abundance: NA; j_gene: TRBJ1-5; v_gene: TRBV5-5; d_gene: NA; CDR3aa: CASSLDTNQPQHF; CDR3nt: TGTGCCAGCAGCTTGGACACCAATCAGCCCCAGCATTTT
abundance: NA; j_gene: TRBJ1-2; v_gene: TRBV5-5; d_gene: NA; CDR3aa: CASSLGRDGSYGYTF; CDR3nt: TGTGCCAGCAGCTTAGGGCGGGACGGATCCTATGGCTACACCTTC
abundance: NA; j_gene: TRBJ2-5; v_gene: TRBV7-7; d_gene: NA; CDR3aa: CASSSSGTKETQYF; CDR3nt: TGTGCTAGCAGCTCTTCCGGGACAAAGGAGACCCAGTACTTC
abundance: NA; j_gene: TRBJ1-1; v_gene: TRBV7-3; d_gene: NA; CDR3aa: CASSLGPPGTEAFF; CDR3nt: TGTGCCAGCAGCTTAGGACCCCCGGGGACTGAAGCTTTCTTT
abundance: NA; j_gene: TRBJ2-7; v_gene: TRBV4-2; d_gene: TRBD1; CDR3aa: CASSQEGTEAPYEQYF; CDR3nt: TGTGCCAGCAGCCAAGAGGGGACAGAAGCACCCTACGAGCAGTACTTC
abundance: NA; j_gene: TRBJ1-3; v_gene: TRBV6-5; d_gene: TRBD1; CDR3aa: CASSRRGQGGNTIYF; CDR3nt: TGTGCCAGCAGCCGACGGGGACAGGGTGGAAACACCATATATTTT
abundance: NA; j_gene: TRBJ2-5; v_gene: TRBV5-1; d_gene: NA; CDR3aa: CASSLGLTGQETQYF; CDR3nt: TGCGCCAGCAGCTTGGGTCTAACGGGACAAGAGACCCAGTACTTC
abundance: NA; j_gene: TRBJ1-5; v_gene: TRBV5-8; d_gene: NA; CDR3aa: CASSLGAQFNQPQHF; CDR3nt: TGTGCCAGCAGCTTGGGAGCGCAGTTCAATCAGCCCCAGCATTTT